The 12 T cell receptor beta chains presented below share a single source sample, sequenced in a study of blood T cell repertoires in COVID-19. TCRdb keeps only in-frame clones here, not all; method: immunoSEQ multiplex PCR. The repertoire consists of roughly 120,000 clones, with approximately 74% occurring once and the leading ten covering around 6.2%. Material for sequencing was peripheral blood. These receptors came from an older man with COVID-19, enrolled during active disease.

The chain links TRBV7-9 to TRBJ2-3; no clear D. The germline V and J ends were trimmed by 5 bases and 2 bases, with 14 bases remaining between them. Germline V lookup: CDR1 SEHNR, CDR2 FQNEAQ (reference sequence). The CDR3 has 15 amino acids. In DNA form, the CDR3 reads TGTGCCAGCAGCCTAAGCGTTTCCAACACAGATACGCAGTATTTT. It specifies CASSLSVSNTDTQYF.

This clone was seen once. The rearrangement joins TRBV28 to TRBJ2-6, with D possibly TRBD1 on 6 matching bases. V was cut by 4 bases and J by 2 bases, with 6 bases left in between. CDR1 MDHEN and CDR2 SYDVKM come from the germline V gene. This CDR3 comprises 14 residues. CDR3 coding DNA: TGTGCCAGCAGTTCAGGGGCTGGGGCCAACGTCCTGACTTTC. It yields the protein CASSSGAGANVLTF.

This chain's CDR3 is CASSLGHSGQETQYF. CDR3 sequence (DNA): TGTGCCAGCAGCTTAGGTCACAGCGGACAAGAGACCCAGTACTTC. The chain joins TRBV7-3 to TRBJ2-5, with D maybe TRBD2 (5 bases). The CDR3 consists of 15 residues. Looked up from germline, CDR1 is SGHTA and CDR2 is FQGTGA. Between the trimmed V and J ends, which lost 2 bases and 2 bases, there was a span of 12 bases.

The chain couples TRBV4-1 to TRBJ2-5; 11 bases are shared with TRBD1. The CDR3 is 15 amino acids. Germline-derived CDR1 and CDR2 are MGHRA and YSYEKL. The trim removed 4 bases at V and 4 bases at J, leaving 5 bases unmatched. In DNA, the CDR3 is TGCGCCAGCAGCCCCGGGACAGGGGGACGAGAGACCCAGTACTTC. Its translation: CASSPGTGGRETQYF.

The V and J genes are TRBV29-1 and TRBJ2-7; 11 bases are a match to TRBD1. This CDR3 has 14 residues. CDR1 SQVTM and CDR2 ANQGSEA come from the germline V gene. After removal of 7 bases from V and 2 bases from J, the junction contained 7 bases not matched to a gene. The CDR3 here is CSGSGTGGTYEQYF. The CDR3 DNA follows: TGCAGCGGGAGTGGGACAGGGGGTACCTACGAGCAGTACTTC.

This clone was counted a single time. V usage is TRBV28 and J usage is TRBJ2-3, with a tentative D call TRBD2 (5 bases). Germline assignment: CDR1 MDHEN and CDR2 SYDVKM. Trimming removed 7 bases from V and 2 bases from J, with 22 bases in between. This CDR3 is 17 amino acids long. CDR3 residues: CASTTTRTLGDTDTQYF. For the CDR3, the DNA is TGTGCCAGCACCACAACCCGGACTCTCGGAGACACAGATACGCAGTATTTT.

The chain couples TRBV5-1 to TRBJ1-2; D is ambiguous. There are 15 residues in the CDR3. Germline loops: CDR1 SGHRS, CDR2 YFSETQ. The V gene lost 0 bases and the J gene lost 1 base, with 10 bases spanning the gap. For the CDR3, the DNA is TGCGCCAGCAGCTTGGCAATGACACTTAACTATGGCTACACCTTC. This translates into CASSLAMTLNYGYTF.

The rearrangement joins TRBV4-1 to TRBJ2-5; D gene uncertain. This CDR3 is 15 amino acids long. With 4 bases removed from V and 3 bases from J, the gap between germline ends came to 15 bases. Looked up from germline, CDR1 is MGHRA and CDR2 is YSYEKL. CDR3: CASSPIALPKETQYF. CDR3 nucleotides: TGCGCCAGCAGCCCCATCGCGCTCCCAAAAGAGACCCAGTACTTC.

This clone was observed a handful of times. The chain couples TRBV3-1 (or the pseudogene TRBV3-2) to TRBJ2-7, with D perhaps matching TRBD1 (6 bases). The CDR3 runs to 13 residues. The V and J ends lost 3 bases and 5 bases respectively, with 11 bases between them. The germline V gene has CDR1 LGHDT and CDR2 YNNKEL (reference sequence). CDR3 nucleotide sequence: TGTGCCAGCAGCCAGACAGGAGGAGACGAGCAGTACTTC. Its protein is CASSQTGGDEQYF.

Only a few counts were recorded for this clone. Different DNA sequences within this sample yield the same CDR3. This sequence joins TRBV18 and TRBJ2-3; D remains ambiguous. V lost 3 bases to trimming and J lost 0 bases, with 7 bases between them. Germline CDR1 and CDR2: KGHSH and LQKENI. The CDR3 sequence is 14 residues long. CDR3 amino acids: CASSPSRSTDTQYF. In DNA, the CDR3 is TGTGCCAGCTCACCTTCTAGAAGCACAGATACGCAGTATTTT.

This clone has only a few counts. This chain uses TRBV7-9 with TRBJ1-2; tentatively, D is TRBD1 (5 bases). CDR1 is SEHNR and CDR2 is FQNEAQ in the germline V gene (reference sequence). The ends were cut back, 4 bases at V and 4 bases at J, with 16 bases in the middle. The CDR3 loop spans 15 amino acids. Written as DNA, the CDR3 is TGTGCCAGCAGCTCTCTCGACAGAGCCTCCTATGGCTACACCTTC. It translates to CASSSLDRASYGYTF.

The chain joins TRBV2 to TRBJ2-4; D is undetermined. Trimming pared 2 bases from V and 8 bases from J, leaving 13 bases between. CDR1 and CDR2 (germline): SNHLY, FYNNEI. This CDR3 has 14 amino acids. The CDR3 loop reads CASSELVKTDIQYF. DNA for the CDR3: TGTGCCAGCAGTGAACTAGTGAAAACGGACATTCAGTACTTC.